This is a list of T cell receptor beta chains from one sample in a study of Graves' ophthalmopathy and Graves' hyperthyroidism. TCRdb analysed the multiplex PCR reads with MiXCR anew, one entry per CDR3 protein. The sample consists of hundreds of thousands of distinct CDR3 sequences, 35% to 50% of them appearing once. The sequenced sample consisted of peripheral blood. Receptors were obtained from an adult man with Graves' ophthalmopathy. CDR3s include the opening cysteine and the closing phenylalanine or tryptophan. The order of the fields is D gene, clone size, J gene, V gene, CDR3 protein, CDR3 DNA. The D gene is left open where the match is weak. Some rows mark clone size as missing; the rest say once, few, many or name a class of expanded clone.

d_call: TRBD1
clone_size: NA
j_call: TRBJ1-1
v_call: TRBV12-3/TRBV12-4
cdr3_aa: CASSRSGGNTEAFF
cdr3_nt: TGTGCCAGCAGTCGTTCAGGGGGGAACACTGAAGCTTTCTTT

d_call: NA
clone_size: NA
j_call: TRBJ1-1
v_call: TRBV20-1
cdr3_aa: CSARGHGTYTEAFF
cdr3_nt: TGCAGTGCTAGGGGGCACGGGACCTACACTGAAGCTTTCTTT

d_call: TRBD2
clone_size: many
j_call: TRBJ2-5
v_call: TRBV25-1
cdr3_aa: CASSETSGTQETQYF
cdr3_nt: TGTGCCAGCAGTGAAACTAGCGGGACCCAAGAGACCCAGTACTTC

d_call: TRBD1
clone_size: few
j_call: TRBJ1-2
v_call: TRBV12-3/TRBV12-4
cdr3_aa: CASRGQEYGYTF
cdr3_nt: TGTGCCAGCAGAGGACAGGAGTATGGCTACACCTTC

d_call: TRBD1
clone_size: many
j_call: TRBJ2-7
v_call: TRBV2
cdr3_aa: CASRGTGTGTYEQYF
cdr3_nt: TGTGCCAGCAGGGGTACCGGGACAGGTACCTACGAGCAGTACTTC

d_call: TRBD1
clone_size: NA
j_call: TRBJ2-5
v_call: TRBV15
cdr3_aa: CATSGGTGQETQYF
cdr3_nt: TGTGCCACCAGCGGTGGGACAGGGCAAGAGACCCAGTACTTC

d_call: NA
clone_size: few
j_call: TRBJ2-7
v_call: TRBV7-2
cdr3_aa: CASSLRLVSSYEQYF
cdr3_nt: TGTGCCAGCAGCTTACGACTGGTGAGCTCCTACGAGCAGTACTTC

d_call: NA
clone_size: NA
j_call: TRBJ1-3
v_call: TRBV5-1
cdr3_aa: CASTIGGDASGNTIYF
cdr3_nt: TGCGCCAGCACGATAGGAGGGGACGCCTCTGGAAACACCATATATTTT

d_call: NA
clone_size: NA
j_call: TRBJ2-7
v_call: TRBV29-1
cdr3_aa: CSVEDRGGGGEQYF
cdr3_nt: TGCAGCGTTGAAGATCGGGGAGGCGGCGGGGAGCAGTACTTC

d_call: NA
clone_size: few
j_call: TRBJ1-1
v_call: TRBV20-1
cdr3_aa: CSARDFSTGGTEAFF
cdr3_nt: TGCAGTGCTAGAGATTTCAGCACTGGAGGAACTGAAGCTTTCTTT

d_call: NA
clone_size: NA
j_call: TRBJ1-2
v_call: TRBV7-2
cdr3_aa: CASSSAGTHYGYTF
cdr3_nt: TGTGCCAGCTCATCCGCCGGGACACACTATGGCTACACCTTC